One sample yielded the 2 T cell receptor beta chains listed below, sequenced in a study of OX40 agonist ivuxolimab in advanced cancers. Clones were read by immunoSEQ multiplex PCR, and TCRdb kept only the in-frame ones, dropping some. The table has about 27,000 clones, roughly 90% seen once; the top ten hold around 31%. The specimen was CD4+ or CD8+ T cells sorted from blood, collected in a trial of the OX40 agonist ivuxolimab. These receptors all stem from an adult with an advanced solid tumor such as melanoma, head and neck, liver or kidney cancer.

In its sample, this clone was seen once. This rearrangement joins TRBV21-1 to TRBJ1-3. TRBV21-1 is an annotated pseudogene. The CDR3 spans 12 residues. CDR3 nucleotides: TGTGCCAGCAGCAAAGCGGGAAACACCATATATTTT. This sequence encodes CASSKAGNTIYF.

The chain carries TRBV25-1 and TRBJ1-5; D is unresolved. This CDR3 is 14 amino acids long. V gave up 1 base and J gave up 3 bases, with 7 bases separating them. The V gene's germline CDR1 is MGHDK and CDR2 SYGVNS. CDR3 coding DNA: TGTGCCAGCAGTGAATTACTCGACAATCAGCCCCAGCATTTT. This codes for CASSELLDNQPQHF.